The 20 T cell receptor beta chains listed next were all sequenced from one sample in a study of blood T cell repertoires in COVID-19. The data were produced by immunoSEQ multiplex PCR, yet TCRdb's version contains in-frame clones alone and is incomplete. This sample has 150,000 to 200,000 clones, with around three quarters found just once. Sample: PBMCs or T cells enriched from blood (not recorded which). The receptor set was obtained from a woman between 50 and 59 years old with acute COVID-19.

The chain uses TRBV18 and TRBJ1-2; 7 nucleotides match TRBD1. CDR1 and CDR2 (germline): KGHSH, LQKENI. V was clipped by 2 bases and J by 6 bases; unmatched bases: 15. This CDR3 has 17 residues. CDR3 residues: CASSPNRGPFSSHGYTF. CDR3 nucleotide sequence: TGTGCCAGCTCACCAAACAGGGGCCCATTCAGTTCGCATGGCTACACCTTC.

The V gene is TRBV6-2 or TRBV6-3, the J gene TRBJ2-7; TRBD2 matches 9 bases. Gene TRBJ2-1 matches the end of the DNA better, so the J call may be wrong. CDR1 and CDR2 from the germline V gene are MNHEY and SVGEGT. This CDR3 spans 17 amino acids. The CDR3, as DNA: TGTGCCAGCAGTTACTCGGACCTAGCGGGAATCTACAATGAGCAGTTCTTC. Protein: CASSYSDLAGIYNEQFF.

The count of this clone is one. The rearrangement uses TRBV4-3 and TRBJ1-3; D perhaps matches TRBD1 (6 bases). With 4 bases removed from V and 2 bases from J, the gap between germline ends came to 12 bases. The CDR3 extends over 15 amino acids. Per germline, CDR1 LGHNA and CDR2 YSLEER. CDR3 in amino acids: CASSRFTGTGNTIYF. DNA of the CDR3: TGCGCCAGCAGCCGATTCACAGGGACTGGAAACACCATATATTTT.

V gene TRBV19 combines with J gene TRBJ1-4; no definite D call. This CDR3 is built from 14 residues. The V gene's germline CDR1 is LNHDA and CDR2 SQIVND (reference sequence). The V and J ends lost 5 bases and 11 bases respectively, with 18 bases between them. The CDR3 DNA sequence: TGTGCCAGTAGTTCTGGACCGGGAGTGGCGAAACTGTTTTTT. Residues: CASSSGPGVAKLFF. Complete variable domain (other parts from reference TRBV19 and TRBJ1-4): DGGITQSPKYLFRKEGQNVTLSCEQNLNHDAMYWYRQDPGQGLRLIYYSQIVNDFQKGDIAEGYSVSREKKESFPLTVTSAQKNPTAFYLCASSSGPGVAKLFFGSGTQLSVL.

J is TRBJ1-2 and V is TRBV3-1 (or the pseudogene TRBV3-2), with no clear D. This CDR3 spans 13 amino acids. The ends were cut back, 0 bases at V and 7 bases at J, with 9 bases in the middle. The germline V gene has CDR1 LGHDT and CDR2 YNNKEL (reference sequence). CDR3 bases: TGTGCCAGCAGCCAAGAGGGCCGGGGTGGCTACACCTTC. Translating it yields CASSQEGRGGYTF.

CDR3 sequence reads: CASSLQGGGVREQFF. CDR3 in DNA: TGTGCCAGCAGCTTACAGGGCGGAGGCGTGCGTGAGCAGTTCTTC. The J gene is TRBJ2-1, the V gene TRBV5-6; D possibly corresponds to TRBD1 (6 bases). Trimming left V 2 bases short and J 9 bases short, with 18 bases between. Germline V lookup: CDR1 SGHDT, CDR2 YYEEEE. This CDR3 region has 15 residues. Full variable domain (missing parts from reference TRBV5-6 and TRBJ2-1): DAGVTQSPTHLIKTRGQQVTLRCSPKSGHDTVSWYQQALGQGPQFIFQYYEEEERQRGNFPDRFSGHQFPNYSSELNVNALLLGDSALYLCASSLQGGGVREQFFGPGTRLTVL.

The chain is built from TRBV6-5 and TRBJ1-2; 7 bases line up with TRBD1. The V gene end was trimmed by 7 bases and the J gene end by 4 bases; junction bases not matched to a gene: 6. CDR1 and CDR2 from the germline V gene are MNHEY and SVGAGI. This CDR3 comprises 13 residues. The DNA of the CDR3 is TGTGCCAGCATGCGACAGGGCCTCTATGGCTACACCTTC. This translates into CASMRQGLYGYTF.

This rearrangement joins TRBV10-2 to TRBJ1-1, with 10 bases aligning to TRBD1. Trimming at V came to 3 bases and at J to 0 bases, leaving 7 bases not matched to a gene. The CDR3 is 17 residues long. Looked up from germline, CDR1 is WSHSY and CDR2 is SAAADI. The CDR3, as DNA: TGCGCCAGCAGTGATAGGGGGACAGGGGTACTGAACACTGAAGCTTTCTTT. This codes for CASSDRGTGVLNTEAFF.

The chain combines TRBV5-1 with TRBJ2-3; 11 positions agree with TRBD2. Losses at the gene ends were 5 bases for V and 2 bases for J; bases not matched to a gene: 4. Germline CDR1 SGHRS, CDR2 YFSETQ. The CDR3 has 15 amino acids. This chain's CDR3 is CASRQLAGATDTQYF. The CDR3 DNA sequence: TGCGCCAGCAGGCAACTAGCGGGGGCCACAGATACGCAGTATTTT. The variable domain in full, with the rest retrieved from reference TRBV5-1 and TRBJ2-3, is KAGVTQTPRYLIKTRGQQVTLSCSPISGHRSVSWYQQTPGQGLQFLFEYFSETQRNKGNFPGRFSGRQFSNSRSEMNVSTLELGDSALYLCASRQLAGATDTQYFGPGTRLTVL.

The chain employs TRBV27 and TRBJ1-5, with TRBD1 as a possible D gene (6 bases). CDR1 and CDR2 (germline): MNHEY, SMNVEV (reference sequence). CDR3 length: 15 residues. V was clipped by 5 bases and J by 3 bases, with 14 bases between them. This CDR3 reads CASSPRQGLNQPQHF. The CDR3 region has the DNA TGTGCCAGCAGTCCCCGGCAGGGGCTCAATCAGCCCCAGCATTTT.

The J gene is TRBJ2-5, the V gene TRBV7-9, with D possibly being TRBD2 (5 bases). This CDR3 region has 15 residues. Germline CDR1 and CDR2: SEHNR and FQNEAQ (reference sequence). V shed 2 bases and J shed 3 bases, with 13 bases lying between them. Written as DNA, the CDR3 is TGTGCCAGCAGCTTACTTGGGAGAGGCGAAGAGACCCAGTACTTC. It specifies CASSLLGRGEETQYF. The full variable domain, with the rest looked up from reference TRBV7-9 and TRBJ2-5, is DTGVSQNPRHKITKRGQNVTFRCDPISEHNRLYWYRQTLGQGPEFLTYFQNEAQLEKSRLLSDRFSAERPKGSFSTLEIQRTEQGDSAMYLCASSLLGRGEETQYFGPGTRLLVL.

This clone was detected a few times. The chain links TRBV2 to TRBJ2-3, with 12 nucleotides matching TRBD2. V was pared by 7 bases and J by 8 bases, with 4 bases of the junction left unmatched. This CDR3 contains 13 residues. Per the germline V gene, CDR1 is SNHLY and CDR2 is FYNNEI. The chain's CDR3 is CASNGLAGFTQYF. The CDR3 DNA reads TGTGCCAGCAACGGACTAGCGGGGTTTACGCAGTATTTT.

The chain employs TRBV30 and TRBJ1-1, with D perhaps TRBD1 (6 bases). The ends were cut back, 3 bases at V and 0 bases at J, with 11 bases in the middle. The CDR3 covers 14 residues. The germline V gene has CDR1 GTSNPN and CDR2 SVGIG (reference sequence). The CDR3 DNA reads as TGTGCCTGGAGAGCGGACAGTTTGAACACTGAAGCTTTCTTT. The encoded protein is CAWRADSLNTEAFF.

The chain links TRBV9 to TRBJ1-4; possible D gene TRBD1, 6 bases. The CDR3 is 16 amino acids. Per the germline V gene, CDR1 is SGDLS and CDR2 is YYNGEE. Between the trimmed V and J ends, which lost 4 bases and 3 bases, there was a span of 16 bases. In nucleotides, the CDR3 is TGTGCCAGCAGCCATCACAGCGGACAGTCTAATGAAAAACTGTTTTTT. It yields the protein CASSHHSGQSNEKLFF.

This clone has just one count. This sequence joins TRBV7-2 and TRBJ2-5, with D possibly matching TRBD1 (7 bases). The CDR3 contains 15 residues. CDR1 and CDR2 from the germline V gene are SGHTA and FQGNSA. Trimming cost V 6 bases and J 1 base, with 15 bases left between them. The CDR3 is CASRPPGGTQETQYF. The CDR3 DNA reads as TGTGCCAGCAGACCCCCAGGGGGGACCCAAGAGACCCAGTACTTC.

This chain uses TRBV4-1 with TRBJ1-6; 10 nucleotides line up with TRBD1. This CDR3 has 15 amino acids. Trimming took 3 bases from V and 7 from J; bases not matched to a gene: 3. Germline loops: CDR1 MGHRA, CDR2 YSYEKL. The CDR3 DNA reads as TGCGCCAGCAGCCACTCGGGACAGGGGAATTCACCCCTCCACTTT. Its protein is CASSHSGQGNSPLHF.

The V call is TRBV5-6, the J call TRBJ2-7; TRBD2 is a possible D gene (7 bases). CDR1 and CDR2 from the germline V gene are SGHDT and YYEEEE. CDR3 length: 14 amino acids. V was shortened by 1 base and J by 6 bases, with 14 bases between the two germline ends. The CDR3 sequence is CASSLYGGGGEQYV. The CDR3 DNA is TGTGCCAGCAGCTTGTATGGGGGCGGGGGCGAGCAGTACGTC.

J is TRBJ1-2 and V is TRBV6-2 or TRBV6-3; 7 positions agree with TRBD1. V shed 4 bases and J 7 bases; nucleotides not matched to a gene: 6. The CDR3 contains 13 residues. CDR1 and CDR2 from the germline V gene are MNHEY and SVGEGT. CDR3 sequence reads: CASSSNDRVGYTF. For the CDR3, the DNA is TGTGCCAGCAGTTCGAACGACAGGGTTGGCTACACCTTC.

This clone has just one count. The V gene is TRBV6-6, the J gene TRBJ1-2, with D unclear. V lost 4 bases and J 4 bases, leaving 13 bases between the germline ends. The V gene's germline CDR1 is MNHNY and CDR2 SVGAGI (reference sequence). This CDR3 has 14 amino acids. The CDR3 DNA reads as TGTGCCAGCAGTTCTCTTGGAGGTACCTATGGCTACACCTTC. Its translation is CASSSLGGTYGYTF.

The rearrangement links TRBV5-6 to TRBJ1-1; unclear D gene. Germline lookup yields CDR1 SGHDT and CDR2 YYEEEE. CDR3 length equals 13 residues. Trimming shortened V by 0 bases and J by 10 bases, and 13 bases separated the two germline ends. The chain's CDR3 is CASSLERARRAFF. DNA for the CDR3: TGTGCCAGCAGCTTGGAGAGGGCGCGGAGAGCTTTCTTT.